The clone carrying this T cell receptor beta chain was recorded a few times. TRB rearrangements were amplified by multiplex PCR with BIOMED2 TRB-A/B primers. MiXCR was run by TCRdb on the multiplex PCR reads, yielding one entry per CDR3 protein. The repertoire consists of 17,000 or so distinct CDR3 sequences, with over 25% occurring once and the leading ten covering around 3.1%. This specimen comes from a study of T and B cells in COVID-19 patients. Each TRB amplification used roughly 230-550 ng of genomic DNA from blood. V lost 3 bases and J lost 1, with 7 bases in between. From germline, CDR1 is LNHNV and CDR2 YYDKDF (reference sequence). CDR3 length: 13 residues.

Source material: blood. The clonotype was recovered from a human donor who had recovered from COVID-19. The chain joins TRBV15 to TRBJ2-7; a weak D match, TRBD1 (5 bases). CDR3 nucleotide sequence: TGTGCCACCAGCAGGACAGATTCCTACGAGCAGTACTTC. Residues: CATSRTDSYEQYF.